A single sample gave rise to the 14 T cell receptor beta chains below, sequenced in a study of STAT3 mutations in large granular lymphocyte leukemia. General study findings and limits: At least one immunodominant TCR beta clonotype appeared in every T-cell large granular lymphocyte leukemia patient.

These receptors have no identified antigens. This table comes from immunoSEQ multiplex PCR, and its TCRdb copy is limited to in-frame clones, with some not included. Of approximately 43,000 clones listed, around 80% are singletons. Material: PBMCs. The receptor source for this set is a human donor with T large granular lymphocyte leukemia. Some clones in this sample may be carry-over from other donors' samples.

V and J are TRBV7-2 and TRBJ2-5; 7 bases line up with TRBD2. The V and J ends lost 5 bases and 2 bases, in that order; junction bases with no gene match: 11. Germline V gene lookup returns CDR1 SGHTA and CDR2 FQGNSA. This CDR3 has 16 residues. CDR3 amino acids: CASSRAGTTRQETQYF. CDR3 DNA: TGTGCCAGCAGCCGGGCCGGGACTACGAGGCAAGAGACCCAGTACTTC.

The chain couples TRBV27 to TRBJ1-5; 9 nucleotides agree with TRBD1. The CDR3 has 15 residues. After removal of 3 bases from V and 4 bases from J, the junction contained 4 bases not matched to a gene. The germline V gene encodes CDR1 MNHEY and CDR2 SMNVEV (reference sequence). In DNA form, the CDR3 reads TGTGCCAGCAGTTTTACAGGGGGCAGGAATCAGCCCCAGCATTTT. This gives the protein CASSFTGGRNQPQHF.

A remark on this clone: Other DNA sequences in the sample encode the same CDR3. The rearrangement joins TRBV9 to TRBJ2-1; no clear D. The ends were cut back, 2 bases at V and 6 bases at J, with 6 bases in the middle. Germline CDR1 is SGDLS and CDR2 is YYNGEE. CDR3 length equals 12 residues. The CDR3 DNA follows: TGTGCCAGCAGCGTGAACCGCAATGAGCAGTTCTTC. This codes for CASSVNRNEQFF.

The chain combines TRBV6-6 with TRBJ2-1, with D tentatively TRBD1 or TRBD2 (5 bases each). V gave up 4 bases and J gave up 1 base, with 14 bases separating them. Per germline, CDR1 MNHNY and CDR2 SVGAGI (reference sequence). The CDR3 length is 16 residues. CDR3 DNA sequence: TGTGCCAGCAGTTCCTTGAGAGGGGAGTCCTACAATGAGCAGTTCTTC. Amino acids: CASSSLRGESYNEQFF.

The chain combines TRBV5-1 with TRBJ2-7; TRBD1 matches at 9 bases. Germline V gene sequence: CDR1 SGHRS, CDR2 YFSETQ. The junction had 11 bases not matched to a gene; V was cut back by 4 bases and J by 6 bases. The CDR3 runs to 15 residues. The CDR3 coding sequence is TGCGCCAGCAGCCAACAGGGGGCGGGGACATCCGAGCAGTACTTC. It yields the protein CASSQQGAGTSEQYF. The variable domain in full, completed from reference TRBV5-1 and TRBJ2-7, reads KAGVTQTPRYLIKTRGQQVTLSCSPISGHRSVSWYQQTPGQGLQFLFEYFSETQRNKGNFPGRFSGRQFSNSRSEMNVSTLELGDSALYLCASSQQGAGTSEQYFGPGTRLTVT.

This rearrangement joins TRBV5-8 to TRBJ2-1; D is perhaps TRBD1 (6 bases). Between the trimmed V and J ends, which lost 3 bases and 0 bases, there was a span of 10 bases. Germline V gene sequence: CDR1 SGHTS, CDR2 YDEGEE. The CDR3 extends over 15 amino acids. CDR3 loop: CASSWDISSYNEQFF. CDR3 DNA: TGTGCCAGCAGCTGGGACATCAGCTCCTACAATGAGCAGTTCTTC. The variable domain in full, with the rest retrieved from reference TRBV5-8 and TRBJ2-1, is EAGVTQSPTHLIKTRGQQATLRCSPISGHTSVYWYQQALGLGLQFLLWYDEGEERNRGNFPPRFSGRQFPNYSSELNVNALELEDSALYLCASSWDISSYNEQFFGPGTRLTVL.

V usage is TRBV5-4 and J usage is TRBJ1-1, with D possibly TRBD1 on 5 matching bases. The V gene lost 0 bases and the J gene lost 5 bases, with 14 bases spanning the gap. There are 15 residues in the CDR3. Germline V gene lookup returns CDR1 SGHNT and CDR2 YYREEE (reference sequence). CDR3 region: CASSLVGQGNTEAFF. CDR3 bases: TGTGCCAGCAGCTTGGTGGGGCAGGGCAATACTGAAGCTTTCTTT.

V and J are TRBV5-1 and TRBJ2-7; 7 bases agree with TRBD1. The V gene's germline CDR1 is SGHRS and CDR2 YFSETQ. The CDR3 runs to 14 residues. J gave up 4 bases and V 6 bases, and 10 bases lay outside the gene matches. DNA of the CDR3: TGCGCCAGCACCCCGGCAGGGGGAAATTACGAGCAGTACTTC. It is translated as CASTPAGGNYEQYF.

DNA for the CDR3: TGTGCCATCAGTGAACTAGCGGGGGGCGTGGATACGCAGTATTTT. This gives the protein CAISELAGGVDTQYF. The chain joins TRBV10-3 to TRBJ2-3; 12 bases match TRBD2. CDR1 ENHRY and CDR2 SYGVKD come from the germline V gene. V was pared by 3 bases and J by 6 bases, with 4 bases of the junction left unmatched. The length of the CDR3 is 15 residues.

The gene calls are TRBV6-6 and TRBJ1-2, with D possibly TRBD1 on 5 matching bases. The CDR3 has 13 amino acids. Deletions cut 5 bases from V and 7 bases from J, with 14 bases between. The V gene's germline CDR1 is MNHNY and CDR2 SVGAGI (reference sequence). The CDR3 spells CASSNDDQGGYTF. In nucleotides, the CDR3 is TGTGCCAGCAGTAACGACGATCAGGGTGGCTACACCTTC.

This chain connects TRBV5-3 to TRBJ2-6; TRBD1 agrees at 11 bases. TRBV5-3 is an open reading frame, and its role is uncertain. The CDR3 spans 19 residues. Trimming took 5 bases from V and 2 from J; bases not matched to a gene: 12. CDR3: CARRAEDRGRNTGANVLTF. In DNA form, the CDR3 reads TGTGCCAGAAGGGCTGAGGACAGGGGGCGTAATACTGGGGCCAACGTCCTGACTTTC.

The chain uses TRBV6-5 and TRBJ2-5; D possibly corresponds to TRBD1 (6 bases). The CDR3 is 12 residues long. Germline CDR1 and CDR2: MNHEY and SVGAGI. The V gene lost 5 bases and the J gene lost 2 bases, with 6 bases spanning the gap. The CDR3 DNA is TGTGCCAGCAGTGACAGGCAAGAGACCCAGTACTTC. This gives the protein CASSDRQETQYF.

V gene TRBV11-2 combines with J gene TRBJ2-7; maybe TRBD1 (6 bases). This CDR3 has 12 amino acids. Germline CDR1 SGHAT, CDR2 FQNNGV. V lost 6 bases, J lost 7 bases, and 13 bases lay in between. CDR3 sequence: CASRAGVWEQYF. CDR3 sequence (DNA): TGTGCCAGCAGAGCAGGGGTTTGGGAGCAGTACTTC.

In its sample, this clone was seen a few times. The rearrangement uses TRBV28 and TRBJ1-2; 9 bases align to TRBD1. Germline assignment: CDR1 MDHEN and CDR2 SYDVKM. The CDR3 consists of 17 residues. Trimming took 4 bases from V and 5 from J; bases not matched to a gene: 14. This CDR3 is CASSSLLGTGLSYGYTF. The CDR3 DNA is TGTGCCAGCAGTTCTCTCTTAGGGACAGGGCTTAGTTATGGCTACACCTTC.